Presented here are 3 T cell receptor beta chains from one specimen sequenced in a study of T cells in narcolepsy. Produced via immunoSEQ multiplex PCR; TCRdb's table is partial and in-frame only. This table holds 3,000 to 4,000 clones, about 59% found once. The sequenced sample was CD45RA- memory CD8+ T cells from PBMCs. All receptors come from a human donor with narcolepsy.

The chain uses TRBV7-9 and TRBJ2-2, with a weak D call TRBD1 (6 bases). Trimming stripped 5 bases from V and 2 bases from J, with 12 bases between. Germline loops: CDR1 SEHNR, CDR2 FQNEAQ (reference sequence). The CDR3 consists of 15 residues. CDR3 DNA: TGTGCCAGCAGCCTGGACAGCCATAACACCGGGGAGCTGTTTTTT. Translating it yields CASSLDSHNTGELFF.

V is TRBV7-6 and J is TRBJ1-4; 7 bases are shared with TRBD1. The ends lost 5 bases at V and 8 bases at J; junction bases unmatched: 11. Germline lookup yields CDR1 SGHVS and CDR2 FNYEAQ. This CDR3 is built from 15 residues. CDR3 protein: CASSGRGTEGEKLFF. The CDR3 region has the DNA TGTGCCAGCAGCGGCCGCGGGACAGAAGGGGAAAAACTGTTTTTT.

The rearrangement uses TRBV13 and TRBJ2-1, with 11 positions matching TRBD1. The CDR3 loop spans 16 amino acids. Germline trimming cut 5 bases from V and 4 bases from J; bases unmatched to any gene: 7. Germline CDR1 reads PRHDT; CDR2 reads FYEKMQ (reference sequence). CDR3 nucleotide sequence: TGTGCCAGCAGCCCCCTCGGGACAGGGGGTTACAATGAGCAGTTCTTC. This encodes CASSPLGTGGYNEQFF.